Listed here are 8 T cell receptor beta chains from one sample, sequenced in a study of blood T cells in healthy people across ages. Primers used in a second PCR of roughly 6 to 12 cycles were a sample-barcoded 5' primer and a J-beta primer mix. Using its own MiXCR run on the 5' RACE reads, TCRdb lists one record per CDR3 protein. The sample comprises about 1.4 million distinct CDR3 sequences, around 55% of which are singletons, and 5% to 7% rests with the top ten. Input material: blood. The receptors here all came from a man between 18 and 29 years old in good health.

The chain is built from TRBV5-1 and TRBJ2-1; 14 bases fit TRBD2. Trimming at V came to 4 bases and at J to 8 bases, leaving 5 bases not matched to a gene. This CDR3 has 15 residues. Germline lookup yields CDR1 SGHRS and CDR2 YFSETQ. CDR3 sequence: CASSGTSGSWDEQFF. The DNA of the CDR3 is TGCGCCAGCAGCGGGACTAGCGGGAGTTGGGATGAGCAGTTCTTC.

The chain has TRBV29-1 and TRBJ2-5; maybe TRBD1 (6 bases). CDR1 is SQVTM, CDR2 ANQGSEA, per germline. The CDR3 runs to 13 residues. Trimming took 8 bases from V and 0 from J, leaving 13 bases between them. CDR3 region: CSSATGYQETQYF. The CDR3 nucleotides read TGCAGCTCCGCTACAGGGTACCAAGAGACCCAGTACTTC.

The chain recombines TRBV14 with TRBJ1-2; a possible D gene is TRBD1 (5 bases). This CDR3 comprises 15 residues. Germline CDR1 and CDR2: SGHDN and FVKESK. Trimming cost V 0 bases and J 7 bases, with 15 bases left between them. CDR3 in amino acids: CASSQDPRGVAGYTF. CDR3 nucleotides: TGTGCCAGCAGCCAAGATCCAAGAGGGGTCGCTGGCTACACCTTC.

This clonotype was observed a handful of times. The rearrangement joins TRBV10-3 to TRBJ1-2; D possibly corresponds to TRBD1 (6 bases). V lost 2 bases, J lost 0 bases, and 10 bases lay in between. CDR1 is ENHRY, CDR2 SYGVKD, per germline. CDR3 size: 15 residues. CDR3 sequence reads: CAISEGQIANYGYTF. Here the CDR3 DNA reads TGTGCCATCAGTGAGGGACAGATAGCTAACTATGGCTACACCTTC.

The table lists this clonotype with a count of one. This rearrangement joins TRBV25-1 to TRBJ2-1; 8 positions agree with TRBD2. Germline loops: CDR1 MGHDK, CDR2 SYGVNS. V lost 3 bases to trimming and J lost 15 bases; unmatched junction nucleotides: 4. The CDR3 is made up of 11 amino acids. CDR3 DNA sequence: TGTGCCAGCAGTGATAGCGGGATCGTGTTCTTC. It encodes CASSDSGIVFF.

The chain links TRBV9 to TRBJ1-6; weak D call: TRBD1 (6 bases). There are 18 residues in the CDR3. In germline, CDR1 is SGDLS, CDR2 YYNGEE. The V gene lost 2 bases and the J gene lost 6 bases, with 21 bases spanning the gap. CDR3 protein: CASSVLPVQGSRNSPLHF. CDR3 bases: TGTGCCAGCAGCGTTCTCCCCGTACAGGGTTCGCGTAATTCACCCCTCCACTTT.

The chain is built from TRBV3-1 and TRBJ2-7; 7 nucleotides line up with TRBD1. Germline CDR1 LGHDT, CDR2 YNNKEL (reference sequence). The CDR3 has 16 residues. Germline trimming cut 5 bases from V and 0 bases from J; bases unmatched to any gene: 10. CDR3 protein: CASSATGVPSSYEQYF. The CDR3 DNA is TGTGCCAGCAGCGCCACAGGGGTCCCTAGCTCCTACGAGCAGTACTTC.

Here the CDR3 DNA reads TGTGCCACCAGCACTAAATACGAGCAGTACTTC. Translation: CATSTKYEQYF. The chain combines TRBV15 with TRBJ2-5; D is unresolved. The tail of the sequence fits TRBJ2-7 better, so the J call may be wrong. CDR1 LNHNV and CDR2 YYDKDF come from the germline V gene (reference sequence). The CDR3 runs to 11 residues.